Each of the 18 T cell receptor beta chains below was sequenced from the same sample in a study of blood T cell repertoires in COVID-19. Method: immunoSEQ multiplex PCR; TCRdb's copy keeps in-frame clones and lacks some. Seen here are roughly 200,000 clones, about 87% observed once, and the top ten hold 6.2%. Sequencing used peripheral blood. All receptors come from a man between 60 and 75 years old who had recovered from COVID-19.

The rearrangement links TRBV19 to TRBJ1-2; no firm D call. The germline V and J ends were trimmed by 5 bases and 8 bases, with 27 bases remaining between them. The germline CDR1 and CDR2 sequences are LNHDA and SQIVND (reference sequence). The CDR3 covers 17 residues. CDR3 bases: TGTGCCAGTAGTCGACACATGACACTTTCGGTCAGATGGGGCTACACCTTC. Translation gives CASSRHMTLSVRWGYTF.

The chain recombines TRBV27 with TRBJ2-2; TRBD2 might be the D (5 bases). Trimming removed 3 bases from V and 5 bases from J, with 10 bases in between. The CDR3 runs 14 residues. Germline-derived CDR1 and CDR2 are MNHEY and SMNVEV (reference sequence). The CDR3 DNA follows: TGTGCCAGCAGTTTTAATAGGGAGACCGGGGAGCTGTTTTTT. Translation gives CASSFNRETGELFF.

The chain is built from TRBV7-3 and TRBJ1-2; D is unresolved. Trimming shortened V by 0 bases and J by 0 bases, and 14 bases separated the two germline ends. The length of the CDR3 is 17 residues. CDR1 is SGHTA, CDR2 FQGTGA, per germline. The CDR3 here is CASSLTSGPPANYGYTF. The CDR3, as DNA: TGTGCCAGCAGCTTAACTTCAGGCCCCCCGGCTAACTATGGCTACACCTTC.

This clone occurred once. The chain links TRBV9 to TRBJ1-5, with D possibly TRBD1 on 5 matching bases. CDR3 length: 14 residues. Germline values: CDR1 SGDLS, CDR2 YYNGEE. Trimming removed 4 bases at V and 3 bases at J, with 11 bases between. The CDR3 loop reads CASSPQGSNQPQHF. CDR3 in DNA: TGTGCCAGCAGCCCCCAGGGTTCCAATCAGCCCCAGCATTTT.

The CDR3 DNA follows: TGCGCCAGCAGCTTGGTCCGGTTCCCCGATACGCAGTATTTT. It yields the protein CASSLVRFPDTQYF. The chain carries TRBV5-1 and TRBJ2-3; D is unresolved. The V end was cut by 0 bases, the J end by 6 bases, with 11 bases between. The CDR3 is made up of 14 amino acids. CDR1 and CDR2 from the germline V gene are SGHRS and YFSETQ. Using reference TRBV5-1 and TRBJ2-3 for the parts outside the CDR3, the full variable domain is KAGVTQTPRYLIKTRGQQVTLSCSPISGHRSVSWYQQTPGQGLQFLFEYFSETQRNKGNFPGRFSGRQFSNSRSEMNVSTLELGDSALYLCASSLVRFPDTQYFGPGTRLTVL.

V is TRBV11-3 and J is TRBJ2-3; 8 nucleotides match TRBD1. J gave up 0 bases and V 1 base, and 3 bases lay outside the gene matches. The CDR3 is made up of 16 amino acids. Germline loops: CDR1 SGHNT, CDR2 YENEEA. The CDR3, as DNA: TGTGCCAGCAGCTTAGTGTCAGGGGGCAGCACAGATACGCAGTATTTT. Translating gives CASSLVSGGSTDTQYF.

The rearrangement joins TRBV7-3 to TRBJ2-3, with 13 bases fitting TRBD2. The ends lost 5 bases at V and 8 bases at J; junction bases unmatched: 7. CDR1 is SGHTA and CDR2 is FQGTGA in the germline V gene. This CDR3 contains 15 residues. CDR3 protein: CASSVGLAGRGTQYF. The CDR3 DNA is TGTGCCAGCAGCGTGGGACTAGCGGGACGGGGTACGCAGTATTTT.

J is TRBJ2-3 and V is TRBV6-5; D gene ambiguous. In germline, CDR1 is MNHEY, CDR2 SVGAGI. CDR3 length: 14 residues. V dropped 8 bases and J dropped 0 bases, with 12 bases sitting between them. The CDR3 is CASWVGDSTDTQYF. In DNA form, the CDR3 reads TGTGCCAGCTGGGTGGGCGATAGCACAGATACGCAGTATTTT.

V usage is TRBV5-1 and J usage is TRBJ2-3; TRBD1 matches at 7 bases. The CDR3 contains 15 residues. V lost 2 bases and J lost 5; bases outside the gene matches: 8. Germline V lookup: CDR1 SGHRS, CDR2 YFSETQ. The DNA for the CDR3 is TGCGCCAGCAGCTTACCAGGGGGAGATGGAGATACGCAGTATTTT. This encodes CASSLPGGDGDTQYF.

This clone has just a few counts. The chain recombines TRBV3-1 (or the pseudogene TRBV3-2) with TRBJ1-4, with D possibly matching TRBD1 (5 bases). The CDR3 covers 15 residues. Germline lookup yields CDR1 LGHDT and CDR2 YNNKEL (reference sequence). The V end was cut by 4 bases, the J end by 6 bases, with 15 bases between. As DNA, the CDR3 is TGTGCCAGCAGCCGTGTAGGGGCTTTCTATGAAAAACTGTTTTTT. This codes for CASSRVGAFYEKLFF.

Only one count was recorded for this clone. The genes are TRBV3-1 (or the pseudogene TRBV3-2) and TRBJ2-7; 10 bases fit TRBD2. V shed 2 bases and J 6 bases; nucleotides not matched to a gene: 7. This CDR3 region has 15 residues. The germline V gene encodes CDR1 LGHDT and CDR2 YNNKEL (reference sequence). The CDR3 loop reads CASSQLSGGAGEQYF. The CDR3 coding sequence is TGTGCCAGCAGCCAACTCAGCGGGGGGGCTGGCGAGCAGTACTTC.

J is TRBJ2-7 and V is TRBV5-4; TRBD2 matches 9 bases. This CDR3 has 15 residues. CDR1 SGHNT and CDR2 YYREEE come from the germline V gene (reference sequence). With V trimmed by 0 bases and J by 5 bases, 6 bases remained unmatched. CDR3 amino acids: CASSLGAGGRNEQYF. DNA of the CDR3: TGTGCCAGCAGCTTGGGAGCGGGAGGCAGGAACGAGCAGTACTTC.

The chain has TRBV24-1 and TRBJ2-3; D is ambiguous. The CDR3 is made up of 17 amino acids. The germline gives CDR1 KGHDR, CDR2 SFDVKD. Trimming shortened V by 4 bases and J by 4 bases, and 20 bases separated the two germline ends. The CDR3 coding sequence is TGTGCCACCAGTGAATACACACAAGAAAAGGCGGCAGATACGCAGTATTTT. Its protein product is CATSEYTQEKAADTQYF.

J is TRBJ1-2 and V is TRBV9; D remains unclear. The ends were cut back, 0 bases at V and 7 bases at J, with 13 bases in the middle. Germline values: CDR1 SGDLS, CDR2 YYNGEE. There are 14 residues in the CDR3. The CDR3 spells CASSVDTVGSGYTF. CDR3 DNA: TGTGCCAGCAGCGTAGACACAGTGGGTAGTGGCTACACCTTC.

The chain is built from TRBV5-1 and TRBJ1-6; the match to TRBD1 covers 8 bases. The CDR3 is made up of 15 amino acids. Germline V lookup: CDR1 SGHRS, CDR2 YFSETQ. Trimming cost V 2 bases and J 7 bases; bases outside gene matches: 5. CDR3 nucleotides: TGCGCCAGCAGCTTAAATGGACAGGGCAATTCACCCCTCCACTTT. It specifies CASSLNGQGNSPLHF.

This rearrangement joins TRBV7-5 to TRBJ1-2; TRBD1 is the table's D call, not checked against the DNA. TRBV7-5 counts as a pseudogene. The CDR3 has 13 residues. The CDR3 DNA sequence: TGTGTCAGAAGTGATGACAGGTGCTATGGCTACACCTTC. This gives the protein CVRSDDRCYGYTF.

This rearrangement joins TRBV2 to TRBJ2-4, with D tentatively TRBD2 (5 bases). Germline lookup yields CDR1 SNHLY and CDR2 FYNNEI. This CDR3 spans 16 amino acids. V lost 4 bases and J 0 bases, leaving 13 bases between the germline ends. The CDR3 protein is CASSAAGLEAKNIQYF. Here the CDR3 DNA reads TGTGCCAGCAGTGCGGCCGGACTGGAAGCCAAAAACATTCAGTACTTC. The entire variable domain, with the rest obtained from reference TRBV2 and TRBJ2-4, is as follows: EPEVTQTPSHQVTQMGQEVILRCVPISNHLYFYWYRQILGQKVEFLVSFYNNEISEKSEIFDDQFSVERPDGSNFTLKIRSTKLEDSAMYFCASSAAGLEAKNIQYFGAGTRLSVL.

This CDR3 is CASSPPGTSGTDTQYF. In DNA form, the CDR3 reads TGTGCCAGCTCACCACCCGGGACTAGCGGCACAGATACGCAGTATTTT. The chain has TRBV18 and TRBJ2-3; 10 bases fit TRBD2. The CDR3 loop spans 16 amino acids. The V and J ends lost 0 bases and 1 base, in that order; junction bases with no gene match: 1. Per germline, CDR1 KGHSH and CDR2 LQKENI. Drawing the rest from reference TRBV18 and TRBJ2-3, the complete variable domain is NAGVMQNPRHLVRRRGQEARLRCSPMKGHSHVYWYRQLPEEGLKFMVYLQKENIIDESGMPKERFSAEFPKEGPSILRIQQVVRGDSAAYFCASSPPGTSGTDTQYFGPGTRLTVL.